Listed below are T cell receptor beta chains from one sample, sequenced in a study of beta chain features in type 1 diabetes. Generated by immunoSEQ multiplex PCR, the TCRdb table keeps only in-frame clones and is missing some. The data hold fewer than 550,000 clones, with 11% observed a single time. Material: naive CD4+ T cells from blood. These receptor sequences come from a woman aged 18-35 years in good health. CDR3s include the opening cysteine and the closing phenylalanine or tryptophan. D genes are given only for firm matches. The size of a clone is reported for some rows only, either as once, few or many, or as a class for expanded clones.

d_call: NA
clone_size: few
j_call: TRBJ2-7
v_call: TRBV29-1
cdr3_aa: CSVTTDSFSEQYF
cdr3_nt: TGCAGCGTCACAACAGACTCGTTTTCAGAGCAGTACTTC

d_call: TRBD1
clone_size: NA
j_call: TRBJ1-5
v_call: TRBV7-2
cdr3_aa: CASSTGTANQPQHF
cdr3_nt: TGTGCCAGCAGCACTGGGACAGCTAATCAGCCCCAGCATTTT

d_call: NA
clone_size: NA
j_call: TRBJ2-2
v_call: TRBV5-1
cdr3_aa: CASSLNRDGRTGELFF
cdr3_nt: TGCGCCAGCAGCTTGAACCGGGACGGGCGGACCGGGGAGCTGTTTTTT

d_call: TRBD1
clone_size: few
j_call: TRBJ2-1
v_call: TRBV13
cdr3_aa: CASSLRLGTGLYNEQFF
cdr3_nt: TGTGCCAGCAGCTTAAGATTGGGGACAGGGCTCTACAATGAGCAGTTCTTC

d_call: TRBD2
clone_size: NA
j_call: TRBJ2-1
v_call: TRBV11-3
cdr3_aa: CASSLVGGRDNEQFF
cdr3_nt: TGTGCCAGCAGCTTAGTCGGCGGGAGAGACAATGAGCAGTTCTTC

d_call: NA
clone_size: NA
j_call: TRBJ2-7
v_call: TRBV30
cdr3_aa: CAWSVAGASYEQYF
cdr3_nt: TGTGCCTGGAGTGTTGCAGGGGCTTCCTACGAGCAGTACTTC

d_call: NA
clone_size: NA
j_call: TRBJ2-1
v_call: TRBV29-1
cdr3_aa: CSGGAGASYNEQFF
cdr3_nt: TGCAGCGGTGGGGCAGGGGCCTCCTACAATGAGCAGTTCTTC

d_call: NA
clone_size: NA
j_call: TRBJ1-5
v_call: TRBV6-4
cdr3_aa: CASSDPPLGAQPQHF
cdr3_nt: TGTGCCAGCAGTGACCCCCCTCTGGGGGCTCAGCCCCAGCATTTT

d_call: TRBD1
clone_size: NA
j_call: TRBJ2-4
v_call: TRBV23-1
cdr3_aa: CASSTGGKNIQYF
cdr3_nt: TGCGCCAGCAGTACAGGGGGCAAAAACATTCAGTACTTC

d_call: NA
clone_size: NA
j_call: TRBJ1-2
v_call: TRBV4-2
cdr3_aa: CASSQEGGRAIYGYTF
cdr3_nt: TGTGCCAGCAGCCAAGAAGGTGGCAGGGCCATCTATGGCTACACCTTC

d_call: NA
clone_size: few
j_call: TRBJ2-5
v_call: TRBV18
cdr3_aa: CASSPKSGQQETQYF
cdr3_nt: TGTGCCAGCTCACCAAAGTCTGGTCAGCAAGAGACCCAGTACTTC

d_call: TRBD1
clone_size: few
j_call: TRBJ1-2
v_call: TRBV25-1
cdr3_aa: CASSPGQGWYGYTF
cdr3_nt: TGTGCCAGCAGTCCGGGACAGGGGTGGTATGGCTACACCTTC

d_call: TRBD1
clone_size: NA
j_call: TRBJ2-2
v_call: TRBV7-2
cdr3_aa: CASSPGTGGTGELFF
cdr3_nt: TGTGCCAGCAGCCCCGGGACAGGGGGCACCGGGGAGCTGTTTTTT

d_call: TRBD1
clone_size: few
j_call: TRBJ1-5
v_call: TRBV19
cdr3_aa: CASTDGQGNQPQHF
cdr3_nt: TGTGCCAGTACCGACGGACAGGGTAATCAGCCCCAGCATTTT

d_call: NA
clone_size: NA
j_call: TRBJ2-5
v_call: TRBV5-6
cdr3_aa: CASSLPPLDLYQETQYF
cdr3_nt: TGTGCCAGCAGCTTGCCTCCCCTAGATCTGTACCAAGAGACCCAGTACTTC

d_call: NA
clone_size: NA
j_call: TRBJ1-2
v_call: TRBV29-1
cdr3_aa: CSVSSQILSGYTF
cdr3_nt: TGCAGCGTATCGTCCCAGATCCTATCTGGCTACACCTTC

d_call: NA
clone_size: NA
j_call: TRBJ2-1
v_call: TRBV5-1
cdr3_aa: CARGSGYSYNEQFF
cdr3_nt: TGCGCCAGAGGAAGCGGGTACTCCTACAATGAGCAGTTCTTC

d_call: NA
clone_size: few
j_call: TRBJ2-1
v_call: TRBV9
cdr3_aa: CASSGDRGYNEQFF
cdr3_nt: TGTGCCAGCAGCGGCGACAGAGGGTACAATGAGCAGTTCTTC